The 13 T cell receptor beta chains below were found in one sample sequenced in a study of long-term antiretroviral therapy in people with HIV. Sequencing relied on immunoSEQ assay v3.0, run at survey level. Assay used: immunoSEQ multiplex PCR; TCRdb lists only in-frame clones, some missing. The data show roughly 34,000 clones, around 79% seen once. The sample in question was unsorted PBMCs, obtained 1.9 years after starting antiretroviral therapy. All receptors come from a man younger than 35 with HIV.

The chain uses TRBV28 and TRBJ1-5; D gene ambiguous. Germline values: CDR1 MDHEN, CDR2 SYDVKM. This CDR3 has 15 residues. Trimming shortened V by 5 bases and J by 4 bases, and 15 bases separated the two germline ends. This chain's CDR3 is CASSAPVGENQPQHF. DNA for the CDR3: TGTGCCAGCAGTGCGCCTGTTGGGGAGAATCAGCCCCAGCATTTT.

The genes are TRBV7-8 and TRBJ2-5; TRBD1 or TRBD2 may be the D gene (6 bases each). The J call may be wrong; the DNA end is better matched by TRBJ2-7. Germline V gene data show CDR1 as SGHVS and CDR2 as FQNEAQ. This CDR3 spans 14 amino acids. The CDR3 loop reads CASSLAGGPYEQYF. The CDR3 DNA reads TGTGCCAGCAGCTTAGCAGGGGGGCCCTACGAGCAGTACTTC.

The CDR3 DNA reads TGTGCCAGCAGCCAAGATTGGTCCAGGGTCGATGAGCAGTTCTTC. Translation: CASSQDWSRVDEQFF. This chain joins TRBV4-2 and TRBJ2-1, with D maybe TRBD1 (5 bases). The CDR3 is made up of 15 amino acids. CDR1 is LGHNA and CDR2 is YNFKEQ in the germline V gene. The V end lost 0 bases, the J end lost 8 bases, and 14 bases lay between the germline ends.

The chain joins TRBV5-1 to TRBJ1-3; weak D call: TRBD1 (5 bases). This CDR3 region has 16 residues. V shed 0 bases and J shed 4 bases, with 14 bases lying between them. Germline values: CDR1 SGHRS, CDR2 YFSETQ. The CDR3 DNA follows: TGCGCCAGCAGCTTGGCCGGGACGCCTGGCGGAAACACCATATATTTT. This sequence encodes CASSLAGTPGGNTIYF.

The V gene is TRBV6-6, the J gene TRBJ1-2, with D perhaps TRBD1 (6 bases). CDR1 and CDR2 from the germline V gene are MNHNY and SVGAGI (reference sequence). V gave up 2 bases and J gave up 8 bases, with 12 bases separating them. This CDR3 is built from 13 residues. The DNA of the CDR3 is TGTGCCAGCAGTTACCCAGGGGAGAGCGGCTACACCTTC. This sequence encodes CASSYPGESGYTF.

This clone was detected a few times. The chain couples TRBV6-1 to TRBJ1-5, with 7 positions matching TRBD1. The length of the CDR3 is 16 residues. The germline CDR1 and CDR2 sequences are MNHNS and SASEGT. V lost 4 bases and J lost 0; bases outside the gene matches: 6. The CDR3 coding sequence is TGTGCCAGCAGTGTCGGGACAGCTTATAGCAATCAGCCCCAGCATTTT. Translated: CASSVGTAYSNQPQHF.

For the CDR3, the DNA is TGTGCCACCAGAAGCCCGAACACTGAAGCTTTCTTT. It codes for CATRSPNTEAFF. This chain joins TRBV19 and TRBJ1-1; D is undetermined. Trimming shortened V by 10 bases and J by 1 base, and 10 bases separated the two germline ends. This CDR3 spans 12 amino acids. The germline V gene encodes CDR1 LNHDA and CDR2 SQIVND (reference sequence).

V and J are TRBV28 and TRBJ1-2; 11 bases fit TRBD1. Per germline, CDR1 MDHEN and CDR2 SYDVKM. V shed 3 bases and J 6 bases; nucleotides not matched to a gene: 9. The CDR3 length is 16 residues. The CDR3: CASSFPLRDRGDGYTF. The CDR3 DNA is TGTGCCAGCAGTTTCCCACTCCGGGACAGGGGGGATGGCTACACCTTC.

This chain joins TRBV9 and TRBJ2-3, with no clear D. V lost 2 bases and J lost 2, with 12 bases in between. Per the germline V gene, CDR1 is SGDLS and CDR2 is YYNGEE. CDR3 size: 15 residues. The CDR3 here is CASSVADFPTDTQYF. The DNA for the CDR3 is TGTGCCAGCAGCGTGGCAGACTTCCCCACAGATACGCAGTATTTT.

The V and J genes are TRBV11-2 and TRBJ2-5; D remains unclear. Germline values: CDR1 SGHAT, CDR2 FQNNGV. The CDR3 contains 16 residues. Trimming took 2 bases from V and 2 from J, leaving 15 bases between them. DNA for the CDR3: TGTGCCAGCAGCTTATTCGTTAATGGCGAGCAAGAGACCCAGTACTTC. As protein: CASSLFVNGEQETQYF.

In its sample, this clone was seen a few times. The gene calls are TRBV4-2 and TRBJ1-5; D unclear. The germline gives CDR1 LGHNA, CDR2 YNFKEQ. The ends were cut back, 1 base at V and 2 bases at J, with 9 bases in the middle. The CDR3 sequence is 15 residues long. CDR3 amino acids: CASSQVPIGNQPQHF. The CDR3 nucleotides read TGTGCCAGCAGCCAAGTTCCTATAGGCAATCAGCCCCAGCATTTT.

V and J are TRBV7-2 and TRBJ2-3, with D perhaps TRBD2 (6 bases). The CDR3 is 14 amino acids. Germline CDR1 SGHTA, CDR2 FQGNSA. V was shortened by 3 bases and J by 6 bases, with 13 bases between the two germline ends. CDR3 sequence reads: CASSLLGLGDTQYF. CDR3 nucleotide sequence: TGTGCCAGCAGCTTGTTGGGACTTGGGGATACGCAGTATTTT.

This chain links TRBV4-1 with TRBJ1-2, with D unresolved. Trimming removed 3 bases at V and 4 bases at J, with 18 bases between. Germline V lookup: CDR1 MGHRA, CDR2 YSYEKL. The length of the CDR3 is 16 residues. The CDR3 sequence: CASSHPTEGRIYGYTF. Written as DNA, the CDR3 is TGCGCCAGCAGCCACCCAACCGAAGGACGGATCTATGGCTACACCTTC.